The 13 T cell receptor beta chains below were found in one sample sequenced in a study of beta chain features in type 1 diabetes. What these receptors recognize is not known. Study-level points and caveats: Shortening that was moderate but significant affected the TCRB CDR3s of Type 1 diabetes patients in all four CD4+ subsets.

The whole isolated RNA underwent reverse transcription, so sequencing captured expressed TCRB transcripts. This table comes from immunoSEQ multiplex PCR, and its TCRdb copy is limited to in-frame clones, with some not included. The sample lists some 150,000 clones; 7% to 9.5% were seen once. Sequenced sample: central memory CD4+ T cells from blood. Receptors were obtained from a woman aged 25 to 39 with type 1 diabetes.

The V and J genes are TRBV27 and TRBJ2-7; 7 nucleotides line up with TRBD1. The CDR3 is made up of 14 amino acids. After removal of 4 bases from V and 4 bases from J, the junction contained 7 bases not matched to a gene. Germline-derived CDR1 and CDR2 are MNHEY and SMNVEV (reference sequence). The CDR3 sequence: CASSSWTGNYEQYF. DNA for the CDR3: TGTGCCAGCAGTTCCTGGACAGGAAATTACGAGCAGTACTTC.

The chain employs TRBV7-9 and TRBJ1-4; D might be TRBD1 (6 bases). The V end lost 5 bases, the J end lost 10 bases, and 20 bases lay between the germline ends. Per the germline V gene, CDR1 is SEHNR and CDR2 is FQNEAQ (reference sequence). CDR3 length: 15 residues. The CDR3 protein is CASSNPDRSGGKLFF. The CDR3 coding sequence is TGTGCCAGCAGCAATCCGGACAGAAGTGGTGGAAAACTGTTTTTT.

This clone occurred a few times. V usage is TRBV2 and J usage is TRBJ2-7, with 8 nucleotides matching TRBD1. Trimming removed 7 bases from V and 6 bases from J; junction bases left unmatched: 8. CDR1 and CDR2 from the germline V gene are SNHLY and FYNNEI. The CDR3 has 13 residues. This CDR3 reads CASTGTGQFEQYF. In DNA, the CDR3 is TGTGCCAGCACCGGGACAGGACAGTTCGAGCAGTACTTC.

This clone was recorded a few times. The chain employs TRBV7-8 and TRBJ2-3; the D is unclear. Trimming stripped 1 base from V and 0 bases from J, with 8 bases between. CDR1 and CDR2 (germline): SGHVS, FQNEAQ. CDR3 length equals 15 residues. The CDR3, as DNA: TGTGCCAGCAGCTTAGTAGTCCTTAGCACAGATACGCAGTATTTT. Residues: CASSLVVLSTDTQYF.

This chain joins TRBV28 and TRBJ1-5; D not resolved. Per the germline V gene, CDR1 is MDHEN and CDR2 is SYDVKM. The V and J ends lost 5 bases and 3 bases respectively, with 17 bases between them. The CDR3 is 16 amino acids. The CDR3 DNA sequence: TGTGCCAGCAGTCCTCGTTTCCGCGCCCTCAATCAGCCCCAGCATTTT. Its protein is CASSPRFRALNQPQHF. The full variable domain, its missing parts supplied by reference TRBV28 and TRBJ1-5, is DVKVTQSSRYLVKRTGEKVFLECVQDMDHENMFWYRQDPGLGLRLIYFSYDVKMKEKGDIPEGYSVSREKKERFSLILESASTNQTSMYLCASSPRFRALNQPQHFGDGTRLSIL.

Concerning this clone: Other DNA sequences in this sample translate to the same CDR3. The chain uses TRBV7-9 and TRBJ2-2, with a weak D call TRBD2 (5 bases). This CDR3 region has 14 residues. Trimming took off 2 bases at V and 5 bases at J, with 9 bases between the two ends. Per germline, CDR1 SEHNR and CDR2 FQNEAQ (reference sequence). CDR3 loop: CASSLMGGTGELFF. CDR3 sequence (DNA): TGTGCCAGCAGCTTAATGGGCGGGACCGGGGAGCTGTTTTTT.

In this sample, this clone turned up a few times. The J gene is TRBJ1-2, the V gene TRBV19; no firm D call. The CDR3 is made up of 11 amino acids. Germline CDR1 is LNHDA and CDR2 is SQIVND (reference sequence). Deletions cut 8 bases from V and 3 bases from J, with 7 bases between. The CDR3 sequence is CASRDYYGYTF. CDR3 sequence (DNA): TGTGCCAGTCGGGATTACTATGGCTACACCTTC.

V usage is TRBV6-6 and J usage is TRBJ1-2, with 7 nucleotides matching TRBD1. The CDR3 is 15 residues long. J lost 2 bases, V lost 7 bases, and 10 bases had no gene match. The V gene's germline CDR1 is MNHNY and CDR2 SVGAGI (reference sequence). CDR3 sequence: CASTATGRNNYGYTF. DNA for the CDR3: TGTGCCAGCACCGCGACAGGGAGAAACAACTATGGCTACACCTTC.

The gene calls are TRBV5-1 and TRBJ2-7; 8 bases match TRBD2. The J segment lost 6 bases and the V segment lost 0 bases, leaving 20 bases of the junction unmatched. This CDR3 is built from 19 residues. Germline V lookup: CDR1 SGHRS, CDR2 YFSETQ. The CDR3 protein is CASSLGLAGSSVFRAEQYF. In DNA form, the CDR3 reads TGCGCCAGCAGCTTGGGTTTAGCGGGAAGTTCAGTTTTTCGCGCCGAGCAGTACTTC.

The chain has TRBV7-2 and TRBJ1-2, with D possibly TRBD1 on 6 matching bases. Per the germline V gene, CDR1 is SGHTA and CDR2 is FQGNSA. V dropped 7 bases and J dropped 2 bases, with 17 bases sitting between them. This CDR3 is built from 15 residues. CDR3 region: CASTVGAGYNYGYTF. In DNA form, the CDR3 reads TGTGCCAGCACCGTGGGGGCCGGGTACAACTATGGCTACACCTTC. Combining the CDR3 with reference TRBV7-2 and TRBJ1-2 gives the whole variable domain GAGVSQSPSNKVTEKGKDVELRCDPISGHTALYWYRQSLGQGLEFLIYFQGNSAPDKSGLPSDRFSAERTGGSVSTLTIQRTQQEDSAVYLCASTVGAGYNYGYTFGSGTRLTVV.

The CDR3 is CASNPLAGDYEQYF. CDR3 sequence (DNA): TGTGCCAGCAACCCTTTAGCGGGAGACTACGAGCAGTACTTC. This sequence joins TRBV28 and TRBJ2-7; 9 bases map to TRBD2. The CDR3 has 14 amino acids. Germline CDR1 and CDR2: MDHEN and SYDVKM. Trimming removed 7 bases from V and 3 bases from J; junction bases left unmatched: 7.

This clone was observed a few times. V usage is TRBV10-3 and J usage is TRBJ2-3; TRBD2 matches 14 bases. The germline CDR1 and CDR2 sequences are ENHRY and SYGVKD. CDR3 length equals 15 residues. The trim removed 7 bases at V and 4 bases at J, leaving 4 bases unmatched. The CDR3 sequence is CAIKGLAGEADTQYF. The CDR3 bases are TGTGCCATCAAGGGACTAGCGGGAGAGGCAGATACGCAGTATTTT.

The gene calls are TRBV14 and TRBJ2-1; the match to TRBD1 covers 9 bases. This CDR3 is 17 amino acids long. V shed 1 base, J shed 9 bases, and the junction held 13 bases outside the gene matches. CDR1 is SGHDN and CDR2 is FVKESK in the germline V gene. The CDR3 nucleotides read TGTGCCAGCAGCCAAGCGGGGACAGGGACGGTCCGGGTTGAGCAGTTCTTC. It codes for CASSQAGTGTVRVEQFF.